Listed here are 17 T cell receptor beta chains from one sample, sequenced in a study of OX40 agonist ivuxolimab in advanced cancers. Here immunoSEQ multiplex PCR was the method, and the copy in TCRdb shows in-frame clones only, minus some. Found here are 15,000 to 25,000 clones, 83% of them singletons; the top ten hold roughly 49%. The source was CD4+ or CD8+ T cells sorted from blood, collected in a trial of the OX40 agonist ivuxolimab. All receptors come from an adult with an advanced solid tumor such as melanoma, head and neck, liver or kidney cancer.

This chain uses TRBV4-1 with TRBJ1-4; D uncertain. The germline V gene encodes CDR1 MGHRA and CDR2 YSYEKL. The V end lost 1 base, the J end lost 10 bases, and 4 bases lay between the germline ends. The CDR3 is made up of 11 amino acids. The CDR3 reads CASSQGGKLFF. The CDR3 DNA reads TGCGCCAGCAGCCAAGGGGGAAAACTGTTTTTT.

V and J are TRBV6-1 and TRBJ1-4; tentatively, D is TRBD1 (5 bases). CDR3 size: 17 residues. Deletions cut 0 bases from V and 8 bases from J, with 19 bases between. Germline V gene sequence: CDR1 MNHNS, CDR2 SASEGT. CDR3 DNA sequence: TGTGCCAGCAGTGAAGCGCTATGGGGCAAGTTGAGGGAAAAACTGTTTTTT. Translated: CASSEALWGKLREKLFF.

The CDR3 DNA reads TGTGCCAGCAGCTTGGGGGGCCTCACAGGGAACGAGCAGTACTTC. Translation: CASSLGGLTGNEQYF. The V gene is TRBV5-4, the J gene TRBJ2-7; maybe TRBD1 (6 bases). V was shortened by 0 bases and J by 5 bases, with 15 bases between the two germline ends. From germline, CDR1 is SGHNT and CDR2 YYREEE (reference sequence). The CDR3 spans 15 residues.

The chain couples TRBV30 to TRBJ1-1; D is possibly TRBD1 (5 bases). The germline CDR1 and CDR2 sequences are GTSNPN and SVGIG (reference sequence). V was clipped by 4 bases and J by 8 bases, with 17 bases between them. The CDR3 runs to 13 residues. The chain's CDR3 is CAWIPTPGTEAFF. In DNA, the CDR3 is TGTGCCTGGATTCCTACCCCTGGGACCGAAGCTTTCTTT.

This clone was recorded only once. V usage is TRBV6-1 and J usage is TRBJ2-7; D perhaps matches TRBD2 (5 bases). The CDR3 runs to 13 residues. V was trimmed by 4 bases and J by 2 bases, leaving 9 bases between them. Germline V gene sequence: CDR1 MNHNS, CDR2 SASEGT. The CDR3 spells CASSVREAYEQYF. In DNA form, the CDR3 reads TGTGCCAGCAGTGTCCGGGAAGCCTACGAGCAGTACTTC.

The chain has TRBV30 and TRBJ2-3; 8 nucleotides agree with TRBD2. The V gene's germline CDR1 is GTSNPN and CDR2 SVGIG (reference sequence). V gave up 8 bases and J gave up 5 bases; unmatched junction bases: 12. This CDR3 has 14 amino acids. Written as DNA, the CDR3 is TGTGCCCAGGGGAGCGGGGGCCCCATAGATACGCAGTATTTT. It is translated as CAQGSGGPIDTQYF.

The chain uses TRBV19 and TRBJ2-2; D is tentatively TRBD1 or TRBD2 (5 bases each). Trimming removed 11 bases at V and 0 bases at J, with 28 bases between. This CDR3 spans 19 amino acids. CDR1 is LNHDA and CDR2 is SQIVND in the germline V gene (reference sequence). The DNA of the CDR3 is TGTGCCGTCCACCCCGGGACCACAATCATCGGGGCGAACACCGGGGAGCTGTTTTTT. It encodes CAVHPGTTIIGANTGELFF.

The chain employs TRBV19 and TRBJ2-5; 9 bases line up with TRBD1. The CDR3 covers 13 residues. Germline CDR1 and CDR2: LNHDA and SQIVND (reference sequence). The J segment lost 5 bases and the V segment lost 4 bases, leaving 2 bases of the junction unmatched. The CDR3 protein is CASSRTGVETQYF. The CDR3, as DNA: TGTGCCAGTAGTAGGACAGGGGTGGAGACCCAGTACTTC.

This sequence joins TRBV27 and TRBJ2-7; D gene uncertain. The V gene's germline CDR1 is MNHEY and CDR2 SMNVEV (reference sequence). V lost 5 bases, J lost 6 bases, and 8 bases lay in between. The CDR3 is 11 amino acids. CDR3 sequence (DNA): TGTGCCAGCAGTATCGGCCTCGAGCAGTACTTC. This translates into CASSIGLEQYF.

The chain has TRBV7-9 and TRBJ2-7, with D unclear. V lost 5 bases, J lost 5 bases, and 16 bases lay in between. Germline lookup yields CDR1 SEHNR and CDR2 FQNEAQ (reference sequence). The CDR3 has 14 residues. The CDR3, as DNA: TGTGCCAGCAGCCCCCCCGAGGAGACGGACGAGCAGTACTTC. It specifies CASSPPEETDEQYF.

The V gene is TRBV9, the J gene TRBJ2-3; perhaps TRBD2 as D (6 bases). The CDR3 spans 16 residues. The germline V gene has CDR1 SGDLS and CDR2 YYNGEE. Trimming cost V 0 bases and J 2 bases, with 13 bases left between them. As DNA, the CDR3 is TGTGCCAGCAGCGTAGCAGGCGGGGAGACCACAGATACGCAGTATTTT. Translation: CASSVAGGETTDTQYF.

The chain couples TRBV7-9 to TRBJ1-1; possibly TRBD1 for D (5 bases). The CDR3 is made up of 16 amino acids. The V end was cut by 5 bases, the J end by 6 bases, with 22 bases between. Per the germline V gene, CDR1 is SEHNR and CDR2 is FQNEAQ (reference sequence). CDR3 coding DNA: TGTGCCAGCAGCCCTCTCTTTGGGGACCGGGCATCTGAAGCTTTCTTT. Translating gives CASSPLFGDRASEAFF.

This rearrangement joins TRBV5-6 to TRBJ2-7; D unresolved. Looked up from germline, CDR1 is SGHDT and CDR2 is YYEEEE. The CDR3 runs to 13 residues. V lost 1 base and J lost 6, with 11 bases in between. Here the CDR3 reads CASSLQTPGEQYF. The CDR3 DNA sequence: TGTGCCAGCAGCTTGCAGACCCCAGGCGAGCAGTACTTC.

The J gene is TRBJ1-2, the V gene TRBV19, with D hard to call. Trimming pared 5 bases from V and 6 bases from J, leaving 10 bases between. Looked up from germline, CDR1 is LNHDA and CDR2 is SQIVND (reference sequence). The CDR3 sequence is 12 residues long. In nucleotides, the CDR3 is TGTGCCAGTAGTTGGGGATTCCATGGCTACACCTTC. This translates into CASSWGFHGYTF.

The chain uses TRBV27 and TRBJ2-7; perhaps D is TRBD1 or TRBD2 (5 bases each). CDR3 length: 11 residues. From germline, CDR1 is MNHEY and CDR2 SMNVEV (reference sequence). V was shortened by 6 bases and J by 12 bases, with 15 bases between the two germline ends. This chain's CDR3 is CASSFGAASYF. CDR3 bases: TGTGCCAGCAGCTTCGGGGCTGCGTCGTACTTC.

The rearrangement links TRBV27 to TRBJ2-7; 9 bases are shared with TRBD2. Germline CDR1 is MNHEY and CDR2 is SMNVEV (reference sequence). The CDR3 has 15 residues. With 2 bases clipped from V and 2 bases from J, the junction kept 4 bases outside the gene matches. As DNA, the CDR3 is TGTGCCAGCAGTTTAGATGGCGGGGGGGCCTACGAGCAGTACTTC. It specifies CASSLDGGGAYEQYF.

The rearrangement links TRBV28 to TRBJ1-5; possibly TRBD1 for D (5 bases). CDR1 is MDHEN and CDR2 is SYDVKM in the germline V gene. This CDR3 is 14 amino acids long. The V gene lost 5 bases and the J gene lost 6 bases, with 14 bases spanning the gap. This CDR3 is CASSGALMGQPQHF. The DNA for the CDR3 is TGTGCCAGCAGTGGGGCACTCATGGGTCAGCCCCAGCATTTT.